The sequence of this T cell receptor beta chain was determined in a study of vaccination and CD4 T cells after COVID-19. Study results and limitations: Convalescent patients had 304 of 307 vaccine-specific clones showing spike mono-reactivity. The authors studied relatively few convalescent patients and analyzed no early post-infection timepoints.

Treatment described: approximately 9-day PBMC culture with coronavirus spike peptide pools or control peptides (ViraFEST assay). Relative to its sample, this clonotype is medium-sized. Its specificity is unknown. The CDR3 runs to 15 residues. CDR1 is LNHDA, CDR2 SQIVND, per germline (reference sequence). J lost 6 bases, V lost 9 bases, and 14 bases had no gene match. The Oncomine TCR Beta short-read assay was applied to DNA of cultured CD4+ T cells. MiXCR was run by TCRdb on the PCR reads, yielding one entry per CDR3 protein. This table has about 14,000 distinct CDR3 sequences, 20% to 25% appearing once.

This chain uses TRBV19 with TRBJ1-2, with 9 bases fitting TRBD1. This receptor was identified in a human donor with COVID-19. Source material: cultured CD4+ T cells from blood. CDR3 in amino acids: CASDYYGTGKNGYTF. The CDR3, as DNA: TGTGCCAGCGATTACTACGGGACAGGGAAGAATGGCTACACCTTC.